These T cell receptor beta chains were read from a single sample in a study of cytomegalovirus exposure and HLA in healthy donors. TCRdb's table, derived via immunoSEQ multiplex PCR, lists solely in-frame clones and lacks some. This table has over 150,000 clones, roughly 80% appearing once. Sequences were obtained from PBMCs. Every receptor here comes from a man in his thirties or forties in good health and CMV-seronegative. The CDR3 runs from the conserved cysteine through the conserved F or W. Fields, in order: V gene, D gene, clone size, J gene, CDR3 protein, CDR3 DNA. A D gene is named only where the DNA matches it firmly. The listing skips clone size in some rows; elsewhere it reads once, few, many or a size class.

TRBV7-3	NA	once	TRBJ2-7	CASSPPYSYEQYF	TGTGCCAGCAGCCCCCCGTACAGCTACGAGCAGTACTTC
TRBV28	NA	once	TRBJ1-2	CASSSGLGYTF	TGTGCCAGCAGTAGTGGACTTGGCTACACCTTC
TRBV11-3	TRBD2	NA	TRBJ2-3	CASSASGKGGDTQYF	TGTGCCAGCAGCGCTAGCGGGAAGGGAGGGGATACGCAGTATTTT
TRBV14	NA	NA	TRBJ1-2	CASSQLRSGVAGYTF	TGTGCCAGCAGCCAGTTACGATCGGGGGTTGCTGGCTACACCTTC
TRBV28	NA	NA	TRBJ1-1	CASSSRGVLMNTEAFF	TGTGCCAGCAGTTCCAGGGGCGTACTTATGAACACTGAAGCTTTCTTT
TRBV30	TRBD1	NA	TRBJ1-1	CAWISRGENTEAFF	TGTGCCTGGATCAGCAGGGGGGAGAACACTGAAGCTTTCTTT
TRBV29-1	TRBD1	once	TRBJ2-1	CSAPGQVSYNEQFF	TGCAGCGCCCCAGGACAGGTCTCCTACAATGAGCAGTTCTTC
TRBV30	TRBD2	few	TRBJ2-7	CAHSGRGGEQYF	TGTGCCCATAGCGGGAGGGGAGGCGAGCAGTACTTC
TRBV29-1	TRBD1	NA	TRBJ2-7	CSVQGALGEQYF	TGCAGCGTTCAGGGGGCCTTAGGTGAGCAGTACTTC
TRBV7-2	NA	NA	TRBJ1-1	CASSFSSNTEAFF	TGTGCCAGCAGCTTCAGTTCGAACACTGAAGCTTTCTTT
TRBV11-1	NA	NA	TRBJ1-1	CASSLSSLQRAEAFF	TGTGCCAGCAGCTTAAGTAGTCTCCAACGGGCTGAAGCTTTCTTT
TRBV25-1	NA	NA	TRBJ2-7	CATASAGGYEQYF	TGTGCCACCGCCTCGGCGGGCGGCTACGAGCAGTACTTC
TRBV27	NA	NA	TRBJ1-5	CASSSWGRLNSNQPQHF	TGTGCCAGCAGTTCGTGGGGCAGACTTAATAGCAATCAGCCCCAGCATTTT
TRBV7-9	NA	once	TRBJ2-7	CASQRNGESYEQYF	TGTGCCAGCCAACGTAACGGGGAGTCCTACGAGCAGTACTTC
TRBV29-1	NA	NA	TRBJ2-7	CSAKGGQRYEQYF	TGCAGCGCCAAGGGGGGGCAGCGCTACGAGCAGTACTTC
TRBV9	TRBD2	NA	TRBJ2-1	CASEGGLAGTRTQFF	TGTGCCAGCGAAGGGGGGCTAGCGGGAACTCGAACCCAGTTCTTC
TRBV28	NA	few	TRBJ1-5	CASSFSPQHF	TGTGCCAGCAGTTTCTCGCCCCAGCATTTT
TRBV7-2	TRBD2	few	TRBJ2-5	CASASGGAGETQYF	TGTGCCAGCGCTAGCGGGGGGGCCGGAGAGACCCAGTACTTC
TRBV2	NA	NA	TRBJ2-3	CASGAEVTDTQYF	TGTGCCAGCGGAGCGGAGGTCACAGATACGCAGTATTTT
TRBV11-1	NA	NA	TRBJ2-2	CASSLIQTGAGELFF	TGTGCCAGCAGCTTAATACAGACCGGGGCCGGGGAGCTGTTTTTT
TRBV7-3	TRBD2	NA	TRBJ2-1	CASSRGTSGGANEQFF	TGTGCCAGCAGCAGAGGTACTAGCGGGGGGGCCAATGAGCAGTTCTTC
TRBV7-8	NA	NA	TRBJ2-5	CASSLARGQGYF	TGTGCCAGCAGCTTAGCGCGCGGCCAAGGGTACTTC
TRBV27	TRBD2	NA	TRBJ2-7	CASSRQLSGSGDEQYF	TGTGCCAGCAGCCGCCAGCTTAGCGGGAGTGGAGACGAGCAGTACTTC
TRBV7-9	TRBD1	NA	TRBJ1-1	CASSLTGVGEAFF	TGTGCCAGCAGCTTGACAGGGGTGGGTGAAGCTTTCTTT
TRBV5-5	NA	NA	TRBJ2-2	CASSPTGPNTGELFF	TGTGCCAGCAGCCCGACAGGTCCGAACACCGGGGAGCTGTTTTTT
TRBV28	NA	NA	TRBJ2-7	CASSLRAPYEQYF	TGTGCCAGCAGCCTTCGCGCACCCTACGAGCAGTACTTC
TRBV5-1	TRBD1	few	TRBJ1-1	CASSAPEGASTEAFF	TGCGCCAGCAGCGCACCAGAGGGGGCCAGCACTGAAGCTTTCTTT
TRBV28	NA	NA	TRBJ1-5	CASSLISDQPQHF	TGTGCCAGCAGTTTGATTAGCGATCAGCCCCAGCATTTT
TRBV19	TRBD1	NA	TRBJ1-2	CASRRQGAQDNYGYTF	TGTGCCAGTAGGCGACAGGGGGCGCAGGATAACTATGGCTACACCTTC
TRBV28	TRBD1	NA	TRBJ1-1	CASSSSDRVGAFF	TGTGCCAGCAGTTCATCAGACAGGGTAGGAGCTTTCTTT
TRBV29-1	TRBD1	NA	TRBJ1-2	CSAKGQGSYGYTF	TGCAGCGCCAAAGGACAGGGAAGCTATGGCTACACCTTC
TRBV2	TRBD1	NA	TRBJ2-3	CASTRDRGSTDTQYF	TGTGCCAGCACCCGGGACAGGGGTAGCACAGATACGCAGTATTTT
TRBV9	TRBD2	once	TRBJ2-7	CASSVGTSGELQYF	TGTGCCAGCAGCGTAGGGACTAGCGGGGAGTTACAGTACTTC
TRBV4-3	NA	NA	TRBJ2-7	CASSQDEPGPYEQYF	TGCGCCAGCAGCCAAGATGAGCCAGGGCCCTACGAGCAGTACTTC
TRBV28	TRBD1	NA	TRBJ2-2	CAIPDRARSNTGELFF	TGTGCCATCCCGGACAGGGCGAGGTCGAACACCGGGGAGCTGTTTTTT
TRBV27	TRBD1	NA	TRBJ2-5	CASSGTGRGQETQYF	TGTGCCAGCAGTGGGACAGGGAGAGGCCAAGAGACCCAGTACTTC
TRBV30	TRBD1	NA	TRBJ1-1	CAWTITGTGPPTIEAFF	TGTGCCTGGACTATAACCGGGACAGGGCCCCCCACCATTGAAGCTTTCTTT